Below are 32 T cell receptor beta chains sequenced from a single sample in a study of cytomegalovirus exposure and HLA in healthy donors. PCR amplification relied on 60 Vbeta primers (plus 13 Jbeta primers). Generated by immunoSEQ multiplex PCR, the TCRdb table keeps only in-frame clones and is missing some. Counted here are some 120,000 clones, 79% occurring once; the ten biggest clones make up under 3%. The sequencing input was PBMCs. These receptors were taken from a young woman in good health and CMV-seropositive.

This chain links TRBV5-4 with TRBJ2-5; 12 nucleotides agree with TRBD1. V lost 4 bases, J lost 5 bases, and 9 bases stayed unmatched. The CDR3 has 16 amino acids. CDR1 is SGHNT, CDR2 YYREEE, per germline (reference sequence). The CDR3 loop is CASSLGGQGASETQYF. CDR3 sequence (DNA): TGTGCCAGCAGCCTTGGGGGACAGGGGGCTAGTGAGACCCAGTACTTC.

The V gene is TRBV27, the J gene TRBJ1-1, with TRBD1 matching 7 bases. In germline, CDR1 is MNHEY, CDR2 SMNVEV (reference sequence). The CDR3 consists of 16 residues. V was clipped by 5 bases and J by 2 bases; unmatched bases: 11. The CDR3 protein is CASSPHTGEANTEAFF. CDR3 coding DNA: TGTGCCAGCAGTCCCCACACAGGGGAGGCTAACACTGAAGCTTTCTTT.

The gene calls are TRBV7-2 and TRBJ2-3, with TRBD2 matching over 10 bases. The CDR3 is 18 amino acids. Trimming took 2 bases from V and 2 from J; bases not matched to a gene: 10. Per the germline V gene, CDR1 is SGHTA and CDR2 is FQGNSA. In DNA form, the CDR3 reads TGTGCCAGCAGCTTATATGGATATAGCGGGAGGCCCACAGATACGCAGTATTTT. This codes for CASSLYGYSGRPTDTQYF.

The CDR3 DNA is TGTGCCAGCAGCAGGGACTATTGGTACGAGCAGTACTTC. Translation gives CASSRDYWYEQYF. The rearrangement uses TRBV9 and TRBJ2-7; 7 bases match TRBD2. Germline assignment: CDR1 SGDLS and CDR2 YYNGEE. Trimming removed 4 bases from V and 4 bases from J; junction bases left unmatched: 5. This CDR3 has 13 residues.

This clone appeared a few times. The rearrangement joins TRBV4-1 to TRBJ2-7; a possible D gene is TRBD1 (5 bases). This CDR3 is built from 15 residues. V gave up 3 bases and J gave up 2 bases, with 14 bases separating them. Germline V lookup: CDR1 MGHRA, CDR2 YSYEKL. CDR3 loop: CASSHKTGLTYEQYF. The CDR3 nucleotides are TGCGCCAGCAGCCATAAAACAGGTCTGACCTACGAGCAGTACTTC.

The J gene is TRBJ2-5, the V gene TRBV18; 9 bases map to TRBD1. Near its end, the DNA agrees better with TRBJ2-7, so the J call may be wrong. The length of the CDR3 is 15 residues. Germline V CDR1 and CDR2: KGHSH, LQKENI. For the CDR3, the DNA is TGTGCCAGCTCGTGGCCCACAGGGGGCCTCTACGAGCAGTACTTC. Amino acid sequence: CASSWPTGGLYEQYF.

V is TRBV11-3 and J is TRBJ2-7; tentatively, D is TRBD2 (7 bases). Germline V lookup: CDR1 SGHNT, CDR2 YENEEA. V dropped 3 bases and J dropped 6 bases, with 21 bases sitting between them. CDR3 size: 16 residues. Here the CDR3 DNA reads TGTGCCAGCAGCTTTCCGTCCGGGGGGACAATGAGCGAGCAGTACTTC. It yields the protein CASSFPSGGTMSEQYF.

Remarks on this clone: Mismatch with germline at one junction end may stem from a read error. The chain carries TRBV20-1 and TRBJ1-4, with 7 nucleotides matching TRBD1. Germline V CDR1 and CDR2: DFQATT, SNEGSKA (reference sequence). The CDR3 has 11 residues. The CDR3: CSARSRGQHIF. The CDR3 region has the DNA TGCAGTGCTAGGAGTAGGGGACAGCACATTTTT.

The chain links TRBV5-4 to TRBJ2-5; 12 bases align to TRBD2. This CDR3 region has 15 residues. With V trimmed by 2 bases and J by 4 bases, 3 bases remained unmatched. Germline CDR1 and CDR2: SGHNT and YYREEE (reference sequence). The CDR3 nucleotides are TGTGCCAGCAGCTTACTAGCGGGAGGCCCAGAGACCCAGTACTTC. Translated: CASSLLAGGPETQYF.

The V and J genes are TRBV12-5 and TRBJ2-5; D is unclear. The J call may be wrong; the DNA end is better matched by TRBJ2-7. The CDR3 is 11 residues long. Germline CDR1 LGHNT, CDR2 FRNRAP. The CDR3 DNA reads TGTGCTAGTGGCCCAACCTACGAGCAGTACTTC. Encoded protein: CASGPTYEQYF.

This chain joins TRBV20-1 and TRBJ1-1, with D unclear. V dropped 7 bases and J dropped 7 bases, with 7 bases sitting between them. This CDR3 region has 9 residues. CDR1 and CDR2 (germline): DFQATT, SNEGSKA (reference sequence). CDR3 DNA: TGCAGTGAAAGCGGTGAAGCTTTCTTT. Its protein is CSESGEAFF.

The gene calls are TRBV7-9 and TRBJ2-5; maybe TRBD1 (6 bases). V lost 5 bases and J lost 5, with 15 bases in between. CDR3 length equals 14 residues. The germline CDR1 and CDR2 sequences are SEHNR and FQNEAQ (reference sequence). CDR3 DNA sequence: TGTGCCAGCAGCCTGGGGGCAGCCACGGAGACCCAGTACTTC. It translates to CASSLGAATETQYF. Drawing the rest from reference TRBV7-9 and TRBJ2-5, the complete variable domain is DTGVSQNPRHKITKRGQNVTFRCDPISEHNRLYWYRQTLGQGPEFLTYFQNEAQLEKSRLLSDRFSAERPKGSFSTLEIQRTEQGDSAMYLCASSLGAATETQYFGPGTRLLVL.

This chain links TRBV14 with TRBJ2-2, with D tentatively TRBD1 (6 bases). The ends were cut back, 4 bases at V and 6 bases at J, with 9 bases in the middle. CDR1 is SGHDN and CDR2 is FVKESK in the germline V gene. CDR3 size: 13 residues. The CDR3 spells CASSRQEAGELFF. CDR3 sequence (DNA): TGTGCCAGCAGCCGACAGGAAGCCGGGGAGCTGTTTTTT.

The V gene is TRBV7-8, the J gene TRBJ2-7, with D possibly matching TRBD2 (5 bases). Germline-derived CDR1 and CDR2 are SGHVS and FQNEAQ. Trimming shortened V by 3 bases and J by 3 bases, and 9 bases separated the two germline ends. This CDR3 comprises 13 residues. The CDR3 DNA sequence: TGTGCCAGCAGCTTGGACTTTGTCTACGAGCAGTACTTC. Translating it yields CASSLDFVYEQYF.

The chain employs TRBV5-4 and TRBJ2-3; 7 bases are shared with TRBD2. CDR1 is SGHNT, CDR2 YYREEE, per germline (reference sequence). Losses at the gene ends were 0 bases for V and 0 bases for J; bases not matched to a gene: 4. The CDR3 has 16 amino acids. CDR3 DNA sequence: TGTGCCAGCAGCTTGGATCTAGCGGAAAGCACAGATACGCAGTATTTT. Its translation: CASSLDLAESTDTQYF. Full variable domain (missing parts from reference TRBV5-4 and TRBJ2-3): ETGVTQSPTHLIKTRGQQVTLRCSSQSGHNTVSWYQQALGQGPQFIFQYYREEENGRGNFPPRFSGLQFPNYSSELNVNALELDDSALYLCASSLDLAESTDTQYFGPGTRLTVL.

This clone appeared a few times. The chain recombines TRBV13 with TRBJ2-7; tentative D call: TRBD2 (6 bases). The CDR3 is 14 amino acids. CDR1 PRHDT and CDR2 FYEKMQ come from the germline V gene (reference sequence). Trimming pared 4 bases from V and 6 bases from J, leaving 16 bases between. The CDR3 bases are TGTGCCAGCAGCTCGCTAGGAGGGCGGGGCGAGCAGTACTTC. This gives the protein CASSSLGGRGEQYF.

This chain uses TRBV5-1 with TRBJ1-1; D is perhaps TRBD1 (5 bases). Germline V gives CDR1 SGHRS, CDR2 YFSETQ. The CDR3 is 16 amino acids. V lost 1 base and J 0 bases, leaving 13 bases between the germline ends. The CDR3 bases are TGCGCCAGCAGCTTGACAGGCCTTAACATGAACACTGAAGCTTTCTTT. As protein: CASSLTGLNMNTEAFF.

The V and J genes are TRBV30 and TRBJ2-3, with 8 bases aligning to TRBD1. Looked up from germline, CDR1 is GTSNPN and CDR2 is SVGIG (reference sequence). This CDR3 comprises 12 residues. Unmatched junction bases numbered 4, after V lost 5 bases and J lost 6 bases. CDR3 nucleotides: TGTGCCTGGGACACAGGGGGGGATACGCAGTATTTT. This sequence encodes CAWDTGGDTQYF.

This clone was seen only a few times. The V call is TRBV7-8, the J call TRBJ1-2; D not resolved. The germline V and J ends were trimmed by 5 bases and 0 bases, with 13 bases remaining between them. The CDR3 runs 15 residues. Germline CDR1 SGHVS, CDR2 FQNEAQ. CDR3 region: CASSLGRDPNYGYTF. CDR3 nucleotides: TGTGCCAGCAGCCTAGGACGGGATCCTAACTATGGCTACACCTTC.

This clone was recorded a few times. The V and J genes are TRBV18 and TRBJ2-7; TRBD2 might be the D (6 bases). The V and J ends lost 1 base and 3 bases respectively, with 10 bases between them. From germline, CDR1 is KGHSH and CDR2 LQKENI. The CDR3 extends over 14 amino acids. CDR3 DNA: TGTGCCAGCTCACCACTAGCGGAGGACTACGAGCAGTACTTC. It encodes CASSPLAEDYEQYF.

The chain has TRBV2 and TRBJ1-1, with D maybe TRBD1 (5 bases). V gave up 7 bases and J gave up 0 bases, with 15 bases separating them. The CDR3 runs to 15 residues. Germline lookup yields CDR1 SNHLY and CDR2 FYNNEI. The CDR3 here is CASNPTGGLNTEAFF. CDR3 DNA sequence: TGTGCCAGCAATCCTACGGGGGGGTTGAACACTGAAGCTTTCTTT.

This clone has just one count. The chain carries TRBV19 and TRBJ1-5, with unresolved D. There are 14 residues in the CDR3. V dropped 3 bases and J dropped 6 bases, with 12 bases sitting between them. Germline-derived CDR1 and CDR2 are LNHDA and SQIVND (reference sequence). The CDR3 reads CASSIGWEGQPQHF. CDR3 sequence (DNA): TGTGCCAGTAGTATCGGGTGGGAGGGTCAGCCCCAGCATTTT.

This chain connects TRBV9 to TRBJ1-2; a possible D gene is TRBD1 (5 bases). There are 14 residues in the CDR3. The V end lost 3 bases, the J end lost 2 bases, and 11 bases lay between the germline ends. Germline CDR1 SGDLS, CDR2 YYNGEE. This CDR3 reads CASSASGNNYGYTF. The CDR3 DNA reads TGTGCCAGCAGCGCCTCAGGGAACAACTATGGCTACACCTTC.

V and J are TRBV5-1 and TRBJ2-3; 7 bases are a match to TRBD1. The germline gives CDR1 SGHRS, CDR2 YFSETQ. V lost 4 bases, J lost 2 bases, and 7 bases stayed unmatched. The CDR3 totals 15 residues. Here the CDR3 DNA reads TGCGCCAGCAGCGAAGGGACAGCGCACACAGATACGCAGTATTTT. Translation gives CASSEGTAHTDTQYF.

V usage is TRBV19 and J usage is TRBJ1-3; D uncertain. Germline CDR1 reads LNHDA; CDR2 reads SQIVND (reference sequence). The CDR3 loop spans 15 amino acids. Between the trimmed V and J ends, which lost 5 bases and 0 bases, there was a span of 11 bases. Written as DNA, the CDR3 is TGTGCCAGTAGTCCCCGGCGGGGCTCTGGAAACACCATATATTTT. Translated, it gives CASSPRRGSGNTIYF.

The chain links TRBV6-1 to TRBJ1-1, with D uncertain. Trimming stripped 6 bases from V and 0 bases from J, with 11 bases between. The germline V gene has CDR1 MNHNS and CDR2 SASEGT. CDR3 length: 14 amino acids. The chain's CDR3 is CASRGRHLNTEAFF. The CDR3 DNA is TGTGCCAGCAGGGGTAGACACTTGAACACTGAAGCTTTCTTT.

This clone was detected only once. The genes are TRBV18 and TRBJ2-7; D might be TRBD2 (5 bases). The germline gives CDR1 KGHSH, CDR2 LQKENI. The ends were cut back, 3 bases at V and 0 bases at J, with 15 bases in the middle. The CDR3 has 16 residues. The CDR3 bases are TGTGCCAGCTCACCCAATACGGAGCGGAGCTCCTACGAGCAGTACTTC. Translated: CASSPNTERSSYEQYF. Looking up the rest from reference TRBV18 and TRBJ2-7 gives the full variable domain: NAGVMQNPRHLVRRRGQEARLRCSPMKGHSHVYWYRQLPEEGLKFMVYLQKENIIDESGMPKERFSAEFPKEGPSILRIQQVVRGDSAAYFCASSPNTERSSYEQYFGPGTRLTVT.

This clone was seen just once. The CDR3 region has the DNA TGTGCCAGCAGCCCCCGGGAGCGGGCCTCCTACAATGAGCAGTTCTTC. The encoded protein is CASSPRERASYNEQFF. V gene TRBV9 combines with J gene TRBJ2-1, with D tentatively TRBD2 (6 bases). Germline CDR1 and CDR2: SGDLS and YYNGEE. Trimming shortened V by 4 bases and J by 0 bases, and 14 bases separated the two germline ends. This CDR3 comprises 16 residues.

The rearrangement links TRBV5-1 to TRBJ2-7, with 8 bases lining up with TRBD2. The germline gives CDR1 SGHRS, CDR2 YFSETQ. The V segment lost 2 bases and the J segment 12 bases; nucleotides outside the gene matches: 10. The CDR3 totals 13 residues. CDR3 sequence (DNA): TGCGCCAGCAGCTTATCGGGGGGGGTGGAGATGTACTTC. Amino acids: CASSLSGGVEMYF. Supplemented by reference TRBV5-1 and TRBJ2-7, the full variable domain reads KAGVTQTPRYLIKTRGQQVTLSCSPISGHRSVSWYQQTPGQGLQFLFEYFSETQRNKGNFPGRFSGRQFSNSRSEMNVSTLELGDSALYLCASSLSGGVEMYFGPGTRLTVT.

This clone has only a few counts. This chain connects TRBV28 to TRBJ2-6; D possibly corresponds to TRBD2 (6 bases). The germline V and J ends were trimmed by 4 bases and 0 bases, with 13 bases remaining between them. The CDR3 is 17 amino acids. Germline CDR1 is MDHEN and CDR2 is SYDVKM. DNA of the CDR3: TGTGCCAGCAGTTGGGGACTTTCCAGCTCTGGGGCCAACGTCCTGACTTTC. As protein: CASSWGLSSSGANVLTF. The full variable domain, rest sourced from reference TRBV28 and TRBJ2-6, is DVKVTQSSRYLVKRTGEKVFLECVQDMDHENMFWYRQDPGLGLRLIYFSYDVKMKEKGDIPEGYSVSREKKERFSLILESASTNQTSMYLCASSWGLSSSGANVLTFGAGSRLTVL.

V and J are TRBV30 and TRBJ2-1; 11 nucleotides agree with TRBD1. The CDR3 covers 16 residues. The trim removed 3 bases at V and 5 bases at J, leaving 9 bases unmatched. Germline V gene data show CDR1 as GTSNPN and CDR2 as SVGIG (reference sequence). Here the CDR3 DNA reads TGTGCCTGGAGAGGATGGGGGACAGGGGGTCACAATGAGCAGTTCTTC. Amino acid sequence: CAWRGWGTGGHNEQFF.

This clone was detected once. Other DNA sequences in this sample translate to the same CDR3. The rearrangement uses TRBV5-1 and TRBJ1-5; D gene uncertain. V lost 4 bases and J 4 bases, leaving 9 bases between the germline ends. Germline CDR1 SGHRS, CDR2 YFSETQ. CDR3 length: 13 residues. The CDR3 sequence is CASSLDINQPQHF. In nucleotides, the CDR3 is TGCGCCAGCAGCCTCGACATTAATCAGCCCCAGCATTTT.